This TCR beta chain derives from a study of blood T cell repertoires in COVID-19. Authors' processing steps: Amplification from reference gene primers served as the basis for estimated nucleated cell counts. TCRdb's copy holds only in-frame clones and misses some; the assay was immunoSEQ multiplex PCR. D and trimming were read from the DNA, whereas the V and J calls and clone size are those reported in that table. The table includes about 78,000 clones, around nine tenths detected once. CDR1 SGHRS and CDR2 YFSETQ come from the germline V gene. V shed 0 bases and J 5 bases; nucleotides not matched to a gene: 15. There are 18 residues in the CDR3.

Sequenced material: peripheral blood. The source of this sequence is a woman older than 75 with active or convalescent COVID-19. The rearrangement links TRBV5-1 to TRBJ2-5, with 8 nucleotides matching TRBD2. DNA of the CDR3: TGCGCCAGCAGCTTGGGGCCGACTCGCTTAGCGGGGTTTGAGACCCAGTACTTC. Encoded protein: CASSLGPTRLAGFETQYF.